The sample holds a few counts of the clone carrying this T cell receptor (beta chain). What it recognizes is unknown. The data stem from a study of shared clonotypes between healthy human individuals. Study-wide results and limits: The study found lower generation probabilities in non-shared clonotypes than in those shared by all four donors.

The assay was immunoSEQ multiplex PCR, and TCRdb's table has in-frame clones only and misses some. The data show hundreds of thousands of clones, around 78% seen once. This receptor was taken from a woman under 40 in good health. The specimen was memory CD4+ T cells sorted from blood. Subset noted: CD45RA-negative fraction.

The chain's CDR3 is CASSPSGQVRQPQHF. CDR3 in DNA: TGTGCCAGCTCACCATCCGGACAAGTACGTCAGCCCCAGCATTTT. The rearrangement joins TRBV18 to TRBJ1-5; perhaps TRBD1 as D (5 bases). There are 15 residues in the CDR3. V was cut by 2 bases and J by 6 bases, with 14 bases left in between. Germline CDR1 KGHSH, CDR2 LQKENI.